This is a list of T cell receptor beta chains from one sample in a study of radiotherapy plus CTLA-4 blockade in lung cancer. The method was immunoSEQ multiplex PCR; TCRdb's version includes in-frame clones alone and lacks a portion of them. The table shows 62,000 or so clones, with roughly 78% occurring only once. The material sequenced was peripheral blood, taken from a patient treated with radiotherapy plus ipilimumab. The origin of the receptors is a human donor with non-small cell lung cancer who had a complete response to radiotherapy plus ipilimumab. Each CDR3 is given with its conserved first and last residue. A D gene is named only where the DNA matches it firmly. Some rows have no size entry. The others give once, few or many, or a class for an expanded clone.

d_gene	abundance	v_gene	j_gene	CDR3aa	CDR3nt
TRBD1	.	TRBV2	TRBJ2-2	CASIRTGPTGELFF	TGTGCCAGCATTAGGACAGGACCCACCGGGGAGCTGTTTTTT
TRBD1	once	TRBV6-1	TRBJ2-1	CASSGRGQGLGNEQFF	TGTGCCAGCAGTGGGAGGGGACAGGGATTGGGCAATGAGCAGTTCTTC
TRBD2	.	TRBV11-3	TRBJ2-1	CASSTTGTSGRNEQFF	TGTGCCAGCAGCACGACCGGGACTAGCGGGAGGAATGAGCAGTTCTTC
.	.	TRBV9	TRBJ2-1	CASSVDPQMEYSYNEQFF	TGTGCCAGCAGCGTAGATCCCCAAATGGAGTACTCCTACAATGAGCAGTTCTTC
TRBD2	.	TRBV7-9	TRBJ2-1	CASTTSGSSKFF	TGTGCCAGCACCACTAGCGGGAGTAGCAAGTTCTTC
.	.	TRBV7-9	TRBJ2-2	CASSESHTGELFF	TGTGCCAGCAGCGAGAGCCACACCGGGGAGCTGTTTTTT
.	few	TRBV5-4	TRBJ1-3	CASSLVGRRYSGNTIYF	TGTGCCAGCAGCTTGGTAGGCAGAAGGTACTCTGGAAACACCATATATTTT
.	few	TRBV2	TRBJ2-1	CASSRDRSSYNEQFF	TGTGCCAGCAGCAGAGACAGAAGCTCCTACAATGAGCAGTTCTTC
TRBD2	.	TRBV7-2	TRBJ2-3	CASSLGGGPEDTQYF	TGTGCCAGCAGCTTAGGGGGAGGGCCCGAAGATACGCAGTATTTT
TRBD1	.	TRBV19	TRBJ2-2	CASSIRIGQGTGELFF	TGTGCCAGTAGTATACGAATAGGACAGGGAACCGGGGAGCTGTTTTTT
.	.	TRBV10-3	TRBJ1-1	CAISERTLSPPEAFF	TGTGCCATCAGTGAGAGGACACTCTCTCCACCTGAAGCTTTCTTT
TRBD1	.	TRBV27	TRBJ1-5	CASSPLEGAPSNQPQHF	TGTGCCAGCAGTCCCTTGGAGGGGGCTCCAAGCAATCAGCCCCAGCATTTT
TRBD1	.	TRBV15	TRBJ1-2	CATSQQLGQAQANYGYTF	TGTGCCACCAGCCAGCAACTCGGACAGGCCCAAGCTAACTATGGCTACACCTTC
.	.	TRBV19	TRBJ2-2	CASRPARGSSTGELFF	TGTGCCAGTAGACCCGCTAGGGGGAGCTCTACCGGGGAGCTGTTTTTT
TRBD1	few	TRBV4-1	TRBJ1-1	CASSPTTGVGNTEAFF	TGCGCCAGCAGCCCAACGACAGGGGTTGGGAACACTGAAGCTTTCTTT
.	.	TRBV5-6	TRBJ1-2	CASSLKGGEYGYTF	TGTGCCAGCAGCTTGAAAGGGGGAGAGTATGGCTACACCTTC
.	.	TRBV27	TRBJ2-7	CASSSPSKDEQYF	TGTGCCAGCAGTTCCCCTTCGAAGGACGAGCAGTACTTC
TRBD1	.	TRBV4-3	TRBJ2-2	CASSRHQGADNTGELFF	TGCGCCAGCAGCCGCCACCAGGGGGCGGACAACACCGGGGAGCTGTTTTTT
.	.	TRBV6-5	TRBJ1-6	CASSYTGSYNSPLHF	TGTGCCAGCAGTTATACGGGGTCCTATAATTCACCCCTCCACTTT
.	.	TRBV30	TRBJ2-1	CAWSVPVQGGGNEQFF	TGTGCCTGGAGTGTACCCGTGCAGGGTGGGGGCAATGAGCAGTTCTTC
TRBD1	.	TRBV30	TRBJ1-4	CAWTRTGVGEKLFF	TGTGCCTGGACGAGGACAGGGGTGGGTGAAAAACTGTTTTTT
.	.	TRBV6-1	TRBJ1-1	CASSAIRVNTEAFF	TGTGCCAGCAGTGCGATACGGGTGAACACTGAAGCTTTCTTT
.	.	TRBV28	TRBJ1-5	CASSFRVWGRDQPQHF	TGTGCCAGCAGTTTTCGGGTATGGGGAAGGGATCAGCCCCAGCATTTT
TRBD1	.	TRBV2	TRBJ1-5	CASSSRPDRESRFNQPQHF	TGTGCCAGCAGTTCCCGACCGGACAGGGAGTCCCGATTCAATCAGCCCCAGCATTTT
.	.	TRBV5-6	TRBJ1-1	CASSLTGTSNTEAFF	TGTGCCAGCAGCTTGACCGGGACATCGAACACTGAAGCTTTCTTT
TRBD1	.	TRBV30	TRBJ2-1	CAWMGPGGLRNEQFF	TGTGCCTGGATGGGTCCAGGGGGTCTTAGGAATGAGCAGTTCTTC
TRBD1	.	TRBV9	TRBJ1-3	CASSVGGTGVGNTIYF	TGTGCCAGCAGCGTAGGAGGGACAGGGGTCGGAAACACCATATATTTT
TRBD1	.	TRBV6-5	TRBJ1-5	CASRPRQGGNQPQHF	TGTGCCAGCAGACCAAGACAGGGCGGCAATCAGCCCCAGCATTTT
.	few	TRBV30	TRBJ2-6	CAWSVLWSRRASSGANVLTF	TGTGCCTGGAGTGTACTCTGGAGTCGGAGGGCTAGCTCTGGGGCCAACGTCCTGACTTTC